The rows below give T cell receptor beta chains drawn from one sample of a study of blood T cell repertoires in COVID-19. The method was immunoSEQ multiplex PCR; TCRdb's version includes in-frame clones alone and lacks a portion of them. This sample carries fewer than 450,000 clones, roughly 90% of them seen once, and the ten largest clones take around 1.9%. Specimen: PBMCs or T cells enriched from blood (not recorded which). The receptors stem from a woman aged 40 to 55 with acute COVID-19. The CDR3 runs from the conserved cysteine through the conserved F or W. A D gene is named only where the DNA matches it firmly. Clone size, where shown, is once, few, many, or a class for clones that have expanded.

len	d_gene	abundance	v_gene	j_gene	CDR3nt	CDR3aa
15	TRBD1	once	TRBV25-1	TRBJ2-7	TGTGCCAGCAGTGCAAGAGGACAGGGGGGGACGGAGCAGTACTTC	CASSARGQGGTEQYF
15	TRBD1	.	TRBV2	TRBJ1-4	TGTGCCAGCAGCGGGGGACAGGGAACTAATGAAAAACTGTTTTTT	CASSGGQGTNEKLFF
15	.	.	TRBV2	TRBJ2-5	TGTGCCAGCAGGATACAGGGGACGGGAGGGGAGACCCAGTACTTC	CASRIQGTGGETQYF
16	TRBD2	.	TRBV2	TRBJ2-7	TGTGCCAGCAGGCTAGCGGGGCGATCTACTACGGTTGAGCAGTACTTC	CASRLAGRSTTVEQYF
12	.	few	TRBV15	TRBJ1-3	TGTGCCACCAGCAGTGGGGGGAACACCATATATTTT	CATSSGGNTIYF
15	.	.	TRBV5-1	TRBJ1-3	TGCGCCAGCAGCCAAGATCCGAGCTCTGGAAACACCATATATTTT	CASSQDPSSGNTIYF
17	TRBD1	few	TRBV5-6	TRBJ1-3	TGTGCCAGCAGCTTAAGGAGGACAGGGAACTCTGGAAACACCATATATTTT	CASSLRRTGNSGNTIYF
15	TRBD1	.	TRBV5-1	TRBJ1-1	TGCGCCAGCAGCACCAGGACAGGGGGGAACACTGAAGCTTTCTTT	CASSTRTGGNTEAFF
14	.	once	TRBV5-1	TRBJ2-5	TGCGCCAGCAGCCGTTATGGGAGCGGGGAGACCCAGTACTTC	CASSRYGSGETQYF
13	.	.	TRBV19	TRBJ1-5	TGTGCCAGTAGTATTGGGGGGACGCGGCCCCAGCATTTT	CASSIGGTRPQHF
12	.	.	TRBV30	TRBJ1-3	TGTGCCTGGGACAGCTCTGGAAACACCATATATTTT	CAWDSSGNTIYF
14	.	.	TRBV27	TRBJ1-1	TGTGCCAGCAGTAGGCAGGTGGGCGACACTGAAGCTTTCTTT	CASSRQVGDTEAFF
17	TRBD1	.	TRBV5-8	TRBJ1-4	TGTGCCAGCAGCTTAGGGCAGGGGGCGTCGAATAATGAAAAACTGTTTTTT	CASSLGQGASNNEKLFF
16	TRBD1	few	TRBV30	TRBJ2-2	TGTGCCTGGAGGTCCCGGGACAGGGGGAACACCGGGGAGCTGTTTTTT	CAWRSRDRGNTGELFF
15	.	.	TRBV6-5	TRBJ2-7	TGTGCCAGCGGACTCCCTGGGCAGGGGACCTACGAGCAGTACTTC	CASGLPGQGTYEQYF
16	TRBD1	once	TRBV5-4	TRBJ2-6	TGTGCCAGCAGACCGGGACAGGTGGCCGGGGCCAACGTCCTGACTTTC	CASRPGQVAGANVLTF
14	TRBD1	.	TRBV25-1	TRBJ1-2	TGTGCCAGCAGTGTACAGGGGGCTAACTATGGCTACACCTTC	CASSVQGANYGYTF
14	.	many	TRBV18	TRBJ1-2	TGTGCCAGCTCACCACCTGGACAGTTCAATGGCTACACCTTC	CASSPPGQFNGYTF
15	.	.	TRBV18	TRBJ2-2	TGTGCCAGCTCACCACCGACGGTAACAGGCGGGGAGCTGTTTTTT	CASSPPTVTGGELFF
14	.	.	TRBV12-5	TRBJ1-5	TGTGCTAGTGGTTTGGTACTCACCAATCAGCCCCAGCATTTT	CASGLVLTNQPQHF
19	TRBD1	.	TRBV7-9	TRBJ2-1	TGTGCCAGCAGCTCGAATCAACTAACCCCGGGACAGCGGTACAATGAGCAGTTCTTC	CASSSNQLTPGQRYNEQFF
17	TRBD1	.	TRBV19	TRBJ1-1	TGTGCCAGTAGCCTTGGGGACAGGGGGCCGAGGAACACTGAAGCTTTCTTT	CASSLGDRGPRNTEAFF
15	TRBD1	.	TRBV2	TRBJ1-1	TGTGCCAGCACAGAAAGGACAGGGGGCTACACTGAAGCTTTCTTT	CASTERTGGYTEAFF
15	TRBD2	.	TRBV4-1	TRBJ2-5	TGCGCCAGCAGCCAGGGACTAGCGGTACGTGAGACCCAGTACTTC	CASSQGLAVRETQYF
18	TRBD2	few	TRBV5-4	TRBJ2-1	TGTGCCAGCAGCTCCCCGACTAGCGGGGGGGCCCGTTACAATGAGCAGTTCTTC	CASSSPTSGGARYNEQFF
13	.	.	TRBV7-9	TRBJ1-5	TGTGCCAGCAGTCGAGACAGTGGCCAGCCCCAGCATTTT	CASSRDSGQPQHF
15	TRBD1	.	TRBV6-5	TRBJ1-1	TGTGCCAGCAGTTACTCAGGACAGGCGAACACTGAAGCTTTCTTT	CASSYSGQANTEAFF
15	.	.	TRBV4-2	TRBJ1-2	TGTGCCAGCAGCCAAAACAGCTTGGAAGGCTATGGCTACACCTTC	CASSQNSLEGYGYTF
15	.	.	TRBV15	TRBJ2-5	TGTGCCACCAGCAGAGATCAAGGGGGAGGGGGGACCCAGTACTTC	CATSRDQGGGGTQYF
14	TRBD1	few	TRBV19	TRBJ1-3	TGTGCCAGTAGTCGGAGGGGGCAAGAAAACACCATATATTTT	CASSRRGQENTIYF
15	TRBD1	.	TRBV27	TRBJ1-5	TGTGCCAGCAGTCTAGAGGGGGCCAGCACTCAGCCCCAGCATTTT	CASSLEGASTQPQHF
15	.	.	TRBV5-5	TRBJ1-1	TGTGCCAGCAGCGCGGGGACCGCCCGGAACACTGAAGCTTTCTTT	CASSAGTARNTEAFF
14	.	.	TRBV7-9	TRBJ1-2	TGTGCCAGCAGCTTTCCCGCCAGCGAGTATGGCTACACCTTC	CASSFPASEYGYTF
14	.	.	TRBV6-4	TRBJ1-2	TGTGCCAGCAGTGTGTGGACAGAATACTATGGCTACACCTTC	CASSVWTEYYGYTF
16	.	.	TRBV18	TRBJ1-1	TGTGCCAGCTCAAGGAGAGAGGGTCTCATGAACACTGAAGCTTTCTTT	CASSRREGLMNTEAFF
17	TRBD2	.	TRBV18	TRBJ2-1	TGTGCCAGCTCACCACTTTTGCAGGGACTAGCAGGCAATGAGCAGTTCTTC	CASSPLLQGLAGNEQFF
15	.	.	TRBV27	TRBJ1-6	TGTGCCAGCAGTTTCGGGGTCTCCTATAATTCACCCCTCCACTTT	CASSFGVSYNSPLHF
19	.	.	TRBV1	TRBJ2-3	TGCACCAGCAGCACCGTCCCGGGACTAGCGGGGGGGTTGACAGATACGCAGTATTTT	CTSSTVPGLAGGLTDTQYF
12	.	.	TRBV12-3/TRBV12-4	TRBJ2-1	TGTGCCAGCAGTTCGGGAACACGTGAGCAGTTCTTC	CASSSGTREQFF
14	TRBD1	.	TRBV18	TRBJ2-7	TGTGCCAGCTCACCCGGGACAGGGGACTACGAGCAGTACTTC	CASSPGTGDYEQYF
15	.	.	TRBV5-4	TRBJ1-3	TGTGCCAGCAGCTTGGGTAGGGGCTCTGGAAACACCATATATTTT	CASSLGRGSGNTIYF
13	TRBD1	.	TRBV30	TRBJ1-1	TGTGCCTGGAGCCTGACAGGGGTCACTGAAGCTTTCTTT	CAWSLTGVTEAFF
13	TRBD1	.	TRBV18	TRBJ1-4	TGTGCCAGCACACAGGGGGCGGACGAAAAACTGTTTTTT	CASTQGADEKLFF
14	.	.	TRBV11-3	TRBJ1-1	TGTGCCAGCAGCTTTGGCCCTCAGTCCACTGAAGCTTTCTTT	CASSFGPQSTEAFF
14	.	.	TRBV30	TRBJ2-7	TGTGCCTGGAGCCTCCCCTCCAGGGGCTACGAGCAGTACTTC	CAWSLPSRGYEQYF
13	.	.	TRBV7-9	TRBJ2-2	TGTGCCAGCAGCTTAGCACATCCCGGGGAGCTGTTTTTT	CASSLAHPGELFF
11	.	.	TRBV12-3/TRBV12-4	TRBJ2-7	TGTGCCAGCAGTATCGGACTCGAGCAGTACTTC	CASSIGLEQYF
13	.	.	TRBV5-1	TRBJ1-1	TGCGCCAGCAGCCAAGGACAGAACACTGAAGCTTTCTTT	CASSQGQNTEAFF
16	TRBD2	.	TRBV5-3	TRBJ2-3	TGTGCCAGAAGCTTGGAAACTAGCGGGGACACAGATACGCAGTATTTT	CARSLETSGDTDTQYF
13	.	few	TRBV10-3	TRBJ1-2	TGTGCCATCAGCCTCAGGGGTTTTTATGGCTACACCTTC	CAISLRGFYGYTF
16	.	.	TRBV11-3	TRBJ2-1	TGTGCCAGCAGCTCGAGCAGGGGCGGGTCCTACAATGAGCAGTTCTTC	CASSSSRGGSYNEQFF